Shown below are 4 T cell receptor beta chains from a single sample sequenced in a study of yellow fever vaccine responses in identical twins. Via MiXCR, TCRdb re-called the RT-PCR reads, giving one row per CDR3 protein. The sample yields 450 to 650 distinct CDR3 sequences, around 81% seen once. The source material was T cells from blood (PBMCs), unsorted or a sorted subset (not recorded which), sampled before or after yellow fever vaccination (not recorded which). These receptor sequences come from a woman aged 18-35 years who received the yellow fever vaccine.

V gene TRBV10-1 combines with J gene TRBJ1-1; no definite D call. CDR1 is WNHNN, CDR2 SYGVQD, per germline (reference sequence). The CDR3 runs 13 residues. With 6 bases removed from V and 1 base from J, the gap between germline ends came to 9 bases. Written as DNA, the CDR3 is TGCGCCAGCAGCCAGGAACGGAACACTGAAGCTTTCTTT. Amino acid sequence: CASSQERNTEAFF.

A single count supports this clonotype. The chain employs TRBV28 and TRBJ2-4; no definite D call. The CDR3 spans 14 residues. CDR1 is MDHEN, CDR2 SYDVKM, per germline. Trimming cost V 4 bases and J 1 base, with 8 bases left between them. For the CDR3, the DNA is TGTGCCAGCAGTTGGTTGTTGGCCAAAAACATTCAGTACTTC. The encoded protein is CASSWLLAKNIQYF.

The rearrangement links TRBV20-1 to TRBJ2-3, with 7 positions matching TRBD2. The CDR3 totals 14 residues. After removal of 6 bases from V and 0 bases from J, the junction contained 6 bases not matched to a gene. Germline V gives CDR1 DFQATT, CDR2 SNEGSKA (reference sequence). In DNA, the CDR3 is TGCAGTGCCGCTCTAGCGGATAGCACAGATACGCAGTATTTT. Protein: CSAALADSTDTQYF.

This clonotype was detected once. The V call is TRBV6-1, the J call TRBJ1-5, with D possibly being TRBD1 (5 bases). Trimming removed 6 bases from V and 3 bases from J, with 12 bases in between. The CDR3 is 14 residues long. CDR1 and CDR2 from the germline V gene are MNHNS and SASEGT. CDR3 amino acids: CASSGTSFNQPQHF. DNA for the CDR3: TGTGCCAGCAGCGGGACCAGCTTCAATCAGCCCCAGCATTTT.